Detailed here is one TCR beta chain. The assay was immunoSEQ multiplex PCR, and TCRdb's table has in-frame clones only and misses some. In the table there are tens of thousands of clones, approximately 94% of which are singletons. This sample is part of a study of T cell changes during pregnancy in multiple sclerosis. The CDR3 consists of 15 residues. V gave up 0 bases and J gave up 4 bases; unmatched junction bases: 3. Germline V gene sequence: CDR1 SGHRS, CDR2 YFSETQ. The sequencing used CD8+ T cells from peripheral blood mononuclear cells, collected before pregnancy. This receptor was obtained from a female donor with multiple sclerosis, enrolled in a pregnancy study. The V gene is TRBV5-1, the J gene TRBJ2-7; 11 nucleotides match TRBD1. The CDR3 sequence: CASSLAGTGGYEQYF. CDR3 sequence (DNA): TGCGCCAGCAGCTTGGCCGGGACAGGGGGGTACGAGCAGTACTTC. Filled out from reference TRBV5-1 and TRBJ2-7, the complete variable domain reads KAGVTQTPRYLIKTRGQQVTLSCSPISGHRSVSWYQQTPGQGLQFLFEYFSETQRNKGNFPGRFSGRQFSNSRSEMNVSTLELGDSALYLCASSLAGTGGYEQYFGPGTRLTVT.